Detailed here is one TCR beta chain. Its specificity is not known. Other nucleotide sequences from this sample produce the same CDR3. The sample comes from a study of T cell clonotyping in hematopoietic cell transplantation. Study-wide points: Recipient TCR diversity dropped after transplant; expanded clonotypes rose from day 30 to 180.

Time point: recipient sample about 28 days before transplant, after cytoreduction. Some clones are missing from TCRdb's copy, which holds only in-frame ones; the method was immunoSEQ multiplex PCR. The table has over 15,000 clones, around 93% seen once. Sequenced material: peripheral blood mononuclear cells, taken before stem cell transplant. This receptor was taken from a man aged 18 to 30 with biphenotypic leukemia. Some clones in this sample may be carry-over from other donors' samples.

This CDR3 reads CAWSGGGTEAFF. Here the CDR3 DNA reads TGTGCCTGGAGCGGGGGTGGCACTGAAGCTTTCTTT. The chain links TRBV30 to TRBJ1-1; TRBD1 might be the D (5 bases). The CDR3 loop spans 12 amino acids. Trimming removed 3 bases at V and 4 bases at J, with 9 bases between. Germline V gene lookup returns CDR1 GTSNPN and CDR2 SVGIG (reference sequence).